The 22 T cell receptor beta chains given below trace back to one sample, sequenced in a study of T cell repertoires in cytomegalovirus infection. What these receptors recognize is not known. MiXCR, run by TCRdb on the reads, gives a single entry per CDR3 protein. The table lists hundreds of thousands of distinct CDR3 sequences, less than 35% of them singletons. The sample in question was cultured CD8+ T cells from PBMCs, obtained from culture after CMV antigen stimulation. The receptor set was obtained from a human donor in good health (CMV status not recorded). Some clones in this sample may be carry-over from other donors' samples.

This clonotype showed up many times. The chain has TRBV6-6 and TRBJ1-2; D is possibly TRBD1 (5 bases). In germline, CDR1 is MNHNY, CDR2 SVGAGI (reference sequence). Trimming left V 1 base short and J 6 bases short, with 12 bases between. The CDR3 covers 14 residues. The CDR3 DNA follows: TGTGCCAGCAGTTACTTGGGACCGGCCGATGGCTACACCTTC. This gives the protein CASSYLGPADGYTF.

V and J are TRBV19 and TRBJ1-5; no firm D call. V was cut by 6 bases and J by 9 bases, with 15 bases left in between. Germline CDR1 LNHDA, CDR2 SQIVND (reference sequence). The CDR3 loop spans 13 amino acids. The CDR3 reads CASSAQPDPPQHF. The CDR3 coding sequence is TGTGCCAGTAGCGCCCAACCGGATCCGCCCCAGCATTTT.

The chain recombines TRBV12-3 or TRBV12-4 with TRBJ2-5; tentatively, D is TRBD2 (6 bases). V gave up 1 base and J gave up 5 bases, with 14 bases separating them. The CDR3 extends over 15 amino acids. The chain's CDR3 is CASSLDFSGDETQYF. The CDR3 DNA sequence: TGTGCCAGCAGTTTAGACTTTTCGGGGGACGAGACCCAGTACTTC.

In this sample, this clonotype turned up a few times. V and J are TRBV11-2 and TRBJ2-7; D is perhaps TRBD1 (5 bases). Trimming cost V 5 bases and J 5 bases, with 13 bases left between them. Germline assignment: CDR1 SGHAT and CDR2 FQNNGV. The CDR3 runs 13 residues. CDR3 sequence: CASSPWARDEQYF. The DNA of the CDR3 is TGTGCCAGCAGCCCCTGGGCCAGGGACGAGCAGTACTTC.

As concerns this clonotype: At one end the junction does not follow the germline gene, possibly because of a read error. This chain uses TRBV12-3 or TRBV12-4 with TRBJ1-6; D uncertain. The CDR3 loop spans 14 amino acids. CDR3 protein: CASSLPGVLSPFHF. CDR3 DNA: TGTGCCAGCAGTTTACCCGGGGTACTCTCACCCTTCCACTTT.

The CDR3 nucleotides read TGTGCCAGCAGTGGGGTAGCGGGGGCAGGCTACAATGAGCAGTTCTTC. Its protein product is CASSGVAGAGYNEQFF. The rearrangement links TRBV6-4 to TRBJ2-1, with TRBD2 identical over 9 bases. Germline CDR1 is MRHNA and CDR2 is SNTAGT. J was trimmed by 3 bases and V by 4 bases; bases with no gene match: 7. CDR3 size: 16 residues.

This clonotype has only a few counts. This chain joins TRBV25-1 and TRBJ1-1; weak D call: TRBD1 (6 bases). Germline V gives CDR1 MGHDK, CDR2 SYGVNS. This CDR3 contains 15 residues. Trimming took off 5 bases at V and 0 bases at J, with 13 bases between the two ends. The CDR3 region is CASSKPGAVNTEAFF. As DNA, the CDR3 is TGTGCCAGCAGTAAACCGGGGGCAGTGAACACTGAAGCTTTCTTT.

On this clonotype: A much larger clone lies one base from this, so it may be a read error. The rearrangement links TRBV7-6 to TRBJ2-2; 7 positions match TRBD2. This CDR3 comprises 15 residues. Germline CDR1 reads SGHVS; CDR2 reads FNYEAQ. The CDR3 nucleotides are TGTACCAGCAGCTCTTTAGCGGGGAACACCGGGGAGCTGTTTTTT. This gives the protein CTSSSLAGNTGELFF.

A single count supports this clonotype. This may arise from a read error, as a much more abundant clone is one base away. This chain connects TRBV7-2 to TRBJ2-2, with 7 bases that match TRBD1. The V gene's germline CDR1 is SGHTA and CDR2 FQGNSA. Losses at the gene ends were 10 bases for V and 8 bases for J; bases not matched to a gene: 16. The CDR3 length is 15 residues. The CDR3 sequence: CANTSDRASAGELFF. For the CDR3, the DNA is TGTGCCAACACGAGCGACAGGGCCTCCGCAGGGGAGCTGTTTTTT. The variable domain in full, completed from reference TRBV7-2 and TRBJ2-2, reads GAGVSQSPSNKVTEKGKDVELRCDPISGHTALYWYRQSLGQGLEFLIYFQGNSAPDKSGLPSDRFSAERTGGSVSTLTIQRTQQEDSAVYLCANTSDRASAGELFFGEGSRLTVL.

The chain combines TRBV7-8 with TRBJ1-4; the match to TRBD1 covers 7 bases. The CDR3 runs to 15 residues. J lost 8 bases, V lost 3 bases, and 9 bases had no gene match. CDR1 and CDR2 (germline): SGHVS, FQNEAQ. This chain's CDR3 is CASSLATGYEEKLFF. CDR3 DNA sequence: TGTGCCAGCAGCTTGGCGACAGGGTATGAAGAAAAACTGTTTTTT.

Regarding this clonotype: This may arise from a read error, as a much more abundant clone is one base away. The V and J genes are TRBV7-2 and TRBJ2-3; no clear D gene. The CDR3 extends over 13 amino acids. The V gene's germline CDR1 is SGHTA and CDR2 FQGNSA. The CDR3 is CANSLEVADTQYF. The CDR3 DNA reads as TGTGCCAACAGCTTAGAGGTTGCAGATACGCAGTATTTT.

This clonotype has a count of ten or more. The junction differs from germline at one of its ends, possibly a read error. This sequence joins TRBV7-7 and TRBJ2-7; 11 bases line up with TRBD2. CDR3 length equals 15 residues. Germline values: CDR1 SSHAT, CDR2 FNYEAQ (reference sequence). CDR3 bases: TGTGCTAGCAGCCCCGGGACTAGCGGCTCCTACGAGCAGTACTTC. This codes for CASSPGTSGSYEQYF.

This clonotype was counted a few times. The chain has TRBV7-4 and TRBJ2-3, with 8 bases aligning to TRBD2. V lost 4 bases to trimming and J lost 6 bases; unmatched junction nucleotides: 6. The CDR3 consists of 14 residues. Germline V CDR1 and CDR2: SGHVT, SQSDAQ. The CDR3 nucleotides are TGTGCCAGCAGCTCAGCGGGACTAGAGGATACGCAGTATTTT. This encodes CASSSAGLEDTQYF.

A few counts support this clonotype. CDR3 nucleotide sequence: TGTGCCACCAGCAGAGATACGACAGTCCCGAGCACAGATACGCAGTATTTT. Protein product: CATSRDTTVPSTDTQYF. This rearrangement joins TRBV15 to TRBJ2-3, with D perhaps TRBD1 (5 bases). CDR1 is LNHNV, CDR2 YYDKDF, per germline (reference sequence). This CDR3 spans 17 amino acids. The V and J ends lost 0 bases and 0 bases respectively, with 13 bases between them.

The chain uses TRBV6-8 and TRBJ2-1; 14 bases are shared with TRBD2. From germline, CDR1 is MNHGY and CDR2 SAAAGT. This CDR3 spans 19 amino acids. V was clipped by 2 bases and J by 0 bases; unmatched bases: 6. CDR3 amino acids: CASSYNGLAGGHSYNEQFF. DNA for the CDR3: TGTGCCAGCAGTTACAACGGACTAGCGGGGGGACACTCCTACAATGAGCAGTTCTTC.

This rearrangement joins TRBV29-1 to TRBJ2-7; 9 bases are shared with TRBD1. Germline CDR1 and CDR2: SQVTM and ANQGSEA. V lost 2 bases, J lost 1 base, and 9 bases stayed unmatched. This CDR3 has 16 amino acids. This CDR3 is CSVETTGTGPSYEQYF. Here the CDR3 DNA reads TGCAGCGTTGAAACAACCGGGACAGGGCCTTCCTACGAGCAGTACTTC.

The chain couples TRBV6-5 to TRBJ2-5; the match to TRBD1 covers 7 bases. The germline V gene has CDR1 MNHEY and CDR2 SVGAGI. The J segment lost 3 bases and the V segment lost 2 bases, leaving 6 bases of the junction unmatched. CDR3 length: 15 residues. The CDR3 is CASSYTDRAEETQYF. The CDR3 coding sequence is TGTGCCAGCAGTTACACCGACAGGGCTGAAGAGACCCAGTACTTC.

The rearrangement joins TRBV7-4 to TRBJ2-7; TRBD1 is a possible D gene (6 bases). The CDR3 runs to 16 residues. Looked up from germline, CDR1 is SGHVT and CDR2 is SQSDAQ. The V end was cut by 1 base, the J end by 2 bases, with 15 bases between. DNA of the CDR3: TGTGCCAGCAGCTTAGTGGAACAGGGCCATACCTACGAGCAGTACTTC. Amino acids: CASSLVEQGHTYEQYF.

This chain connects TRBV6-4 to TRBJ2-1, with D unclear. Trimming took off 5 bases at V and 6 bases at J, with 14 bases between the two ends. CDR1 and CDR2 from the germline V gene are MRHNA and SNTAGT. The CDR3 runs to 14 residues. The CDR3 here is CASSFSVGTNEQFF. In nucleotides, the CDR3 is TGTGCCAGCAGTTTTTCAGTGGGTACCAATGAGCAGTTCTTC.

The J gene is TRBJ1-1, the V gene TRBV6-2 or TRBV6-3, with a possible D match to TRBD1 (5 bases). Trimming removed 2 bases from V and 1 base from J, with 8 bases in between. CDR1 is MNHEY and CDR2 is SVGEGT in the germline V gene. This CDR3 has 14 amino acids. CDR3 residues: CASSYHDRNTEAFF. CDR3 nucleotide sequence: TGTGCCAGCAGTTACCACGACAGGAACACTGAAGCTTTCTTT.

This clonotype was seen a few times. The J gene is TRBJ2-1, the V gene TRBV19; D is possibly TRBD2 (6 bases). Germline loops: CDR1 LNHDA, CDR2 SQIVND (reference sequence). The V and J ends lost 9 bases and 6 bases respectively, with 18 bases between them. This CDR3 has 14 residues. For the CDR3, the DNA is TGTGCCAGCACCCCCGTACTGCGGGGCAATGAGCAGTTCTTC. This gives the protein CASTPVLRGNEQFF.

This clonotype appeared many times. The chain is built from TRBV7-6 and TRBJ2-3; D ambiguous. The CDR3 loop spans 13 amino acids. From germline, CDR1 is SGHVS and CDR2 FNYEAQ. The V gene lost 4 bases and the J gene lost 2 bases, with 7 bases spanning the gap. The CDR3 loop is CASSSDLTDTQYF. CDR3 DNA: TGTGCCAGCAGCTCGGACCTCACAGATACGCAGTATTTT.